This is a list of T cell receptor beta chains from one sample in a study of T cell responses to AZD1222 COVID-19 vaccine. Assay: immunoSEQ multiplex PCR; the TCRdb copy retains only in-frame clones and omits some. Altogether 150,000 to 200,000 clones are present, around 91% being singletons, with the ten largest covering approximately 6.2%. The source material was peripheral blood, sampled 28 days after the second AZD1222 dose. The receptors were gathered from an adult who received the AZD1222 COVID-19 vaccine. Each CDR3 is given with its conserved first and last residue. D genes are given only for firm matches. Clone sizes are given selectively: once, few, many, or a class where the clone is expanded.

j_call	clone_size	cdr3_length	v_call	d_call	cdr3_aa	cdr3_nt
TRBJ2-1	-	11	TRBV27	-	CASRLGNEQFF	TGTGCCAGCAGGCTAGGGAATGAGCAGTTCTTC
TRBJ1-2	-	16	TRBV6-1	-	CASSDLDRFLNYGYTF	TGTGCCAGCAGTGATCTTGACAGGTTCCTTAACTATGGCTACACCTTC
TRBJ2-1	-	15	TRBV28	-	CASSLTRGVVNEQFF	TGTGCCAGCAGTTTAACCAGGGGAGTAGTGAATGAGCAGTTCTTC
TRBJ1-5	-	13	TRBV30	-	CAWSSGTSQPQHF	TGTGCCTGGAGTTCGGGGACGAGTCAGCCCCAGCATTTT
TRBJ1-4	-	12	TRBV19	-	CASSIRAEKLFF	TGTGCCAGTAGTATCAGGGCGGAAAAACTGTTTTTT
TRBJ2-5	-	16	TRBV13	TRBD2	CASSSLTTSGEETQYF	TGTGCCAGCAGCTCCCTCACGACTAGCGGGGAAGAGACCCAGTACTTC
TRBJ1-2	-	15	TRBV19	-	CASIGGAAPNYGYTF	TGTGCCAGTATCGGGGGGGCAGCCCCTAACTATGGCTACACCTTC
TRBJ1-2	once	13	TRBV3-1/TRBV3-2	-	CASSLKDSYGYTF	TGTGCCAGCAGCCTTAAAGACAGCTATGGCTACACCTTC
TRBJ1-2	-	15	TRBV4-1	TRBD1	CASSLTDRVRDGYTF	TGCGCCAGCAGCCTAACGGACAGGGTGAGGGATGGCTACACCTTC
TRBJ1-5	-	14	TRBV28	TRBD1	CASRNRGPGQPQHF	TGTGCCAGCAGGAACAGGGGGCCCGGTCAGCCCCAGCATTTT
TRBJ1-6	-	15	TRBV28	-	CASSSPGTGDSPLHF	TGTGCCAGCAGTTCCCCCGGGACTGGGGATTCACCCCTCCACTTT
TRBJ1-4	once	16	TRBV28	TRBD1	CASSPGQGATNEKLFF	TGTGCCAGCAGCCCGGGACAGGGCGCAACTAATGAAAAACTGTTTTTT
TRBJ2-1	-	14	TRBV6-5	TRBD2	CASTQTSGRSEQFF	TGTGCCAGCACCCAAACTAGCGGGAGAAGTGAGCAGTTCTTC
TRBJ1-1	-	16	TRBV5-6	-	CASSLRRLPGNTEAFF	TGTGCCAGCAGCTTGCGCAGATTACCAGGGAACACTGAAGCTTTCTTT
TRBJ2-7	-	17	TRBV19	TRBD2	CASSTGTSGAKPYEQYF	TGTGCCAGTAGTACCGGGACTAGCGGGGCCAAACCCTACGAGCAGTACTTC
TRBJ1-2	-	13	TRBV5-4	-	CASSLDRDYGYTF	TGTGCCAGCAGCTTGGACAGGGATTATGGCTACACCTTC
TRBJ2-5	-	14	TRBV5-6	-	CASSLGQIQETQYF	TGTGCCAGCAGCTTGGGGCAGATCCAAGAGACCCAGTACTTC
TRBJ1-3	-	17	TRBV20-1	TRBD1	CSASPGGQGLTGNTIYF	TGCAGTGCTAGTCCCGGGGGACAGGGACTAACTGGAAACACCATATATTTT
TRBJ1-4	-	12	TRBV6-5	-	CASSRGNEKLFF	TGTGCCAGCAGTAGAGGGAATGAAAAACTGTTTTTT
TRBJ1-1	-	14	TRBV7-9	TRBD1	CASLTTGGNTEAFF	TGTGCCAGTTTGACGACAGGGGGAAACACTGAAGCTTTCTTT
TRBJ2-3	-	14	TRBV18	-	CASSVPPTYNTQYF	TGTGCCAGCTCCGTTCCCCCTACCTACAATACGCAGTATTTT
TRBJ2-5	-	16	TRBV11-2	TRBD2	CASSLVARGGLETQYF	TGTGCCAGCAGCTTAGTGGCGCGGGGGGGATTAGAGACCCAGTACTTC
TRBJ2-7	-	15	TRBV7-9	-	CASSAQGGNVNEQYF	TGTGCCAGCAGCGCGCAGGGGGGGAACGTCAACGAGCAGTACTTC
TRBJ2-1	-	15	TRBV6-5	-	CASKLDGRAYNEQFF	TGTGCCAGCAAGCTGGACGGGAGAGCCTACAATGAGCAGTTCTTC
TRBJ2-7	-	13	TRBV10-3	-	CAISGGLNYEQYF	TGTGCCATCAGTGGCGGACTTAACTACGAGCAGTACTTC
TRBJ2-1	once	18	TRBV7-2	TRBD2	CASSLKRGVSSSYNEQFF	TGTGCCAGCAGCTTAAAGCGGGGGGTTTCTAGCTCCTACAATGAGCAGTTCTTC
TRBJ2-4	-	12	TRBV25-1	TRBD1	CASSQGVNIQYF	TGTGCCAGCAGTCAGGGGGTGAACATTCAGTACTTC
TRBJ1-2	-	13	TRBV28	-	CASSLGVPLGYTF	TGTGCCAGCAGTTTAGGCGTTCCCCTTGGCTACACCTTC
TRBJ2-7	-	13	TRBV29-1	TRBD1	CSVTTGGSGEQYF	TGCAGCGTTACGACAGGGGGCTCAGGGGAGCAGTACTTC
TRBJ1-3	-	15	TRBV11-2	-	CASSFHRDSGNTIYF	TGTGCCAGCAGCTTCCATAGGGACTCTGGAAACACCATATATTTT
TRBJ1-3	-	12	TRBV6-5	-	CGAGLWGNTIYF	TGTGGGGCGGGATTGTGGGGAAACACCATATATTTT
TRBJ2-1	-	13	TRBV6-4	-	CASSEDHYGEQFF	TGTGCCAGCAGTGAAGACCACTACGGAGAGCAGTTCTTC
TRBJ1-4	-	15	TRBV28	TRBD1	CASRYRGPTLEKLFF	TGTGCCAGCAGGTATAGGGGGCCGACGCTTGAAAAACTGTTTTTT
TRBJ1-2	-	15	TRBV5-1	-	CASSLAAGIGYGYTF	TGCGCCAGCAGCTTGGCCGCAGGGATCGGCTATGGCTACACCTTC
TRBJ1-1	-	14	TRBV11-3	-	CASSLAGVGTEAFF	TGTGCCAGCAGCTTAGCAGGGGTCGGGACTGAAGCTTTCTTT
TRBJ1-1	-	13	TRBV11-2	-	CASSSQMNTEAFF	TGTGCCAGCAGCTCGCAGATGAACACTGAAGCTTTCTTT
TRBJ1-4	-	14	TRBV18	-	CASSPQDANEKLFF	TGTGCCAGCTCTCCGCAGGATGCTAATGAAAAACTGTTTTTT
TRBJ1-6	-	14	TRBV2	-	CASNFGVGNSPLHF	TGTGCCAGCAATTTTGGTGTTGGGAATTCACCCCTCCACTTT
TRBJ2-7	-	13	TRBV5-4	TRBD1	CASSFTGGDEQYF	TGTGCCAGCAGCTTTACAGGGGGCGACGAGCAGTACTTC
TRBJ1-2	-	16	TRBV18	-	CASSPMAGPANYGYTF	TGTGCCAGCTCACCAATGGCGGGCCCCGCTAACTATGGCTACACCTTC
TRBJ2-3	-	13	TRBV12-3/TRBV12-4	-	CASSFVERDTQYF	TGTGCCAGCAGTTTCGTCGAGAGGGATACGCAGTATTTT
TRBJ1-5	-	15	TRBV6-5	TRBD1	CASSYGTGPGQPQHF	TGTGCCAGCAGTTACGGGACAGGCCCAGGCCAGCCCCAGCATTTT
TRBJ2-7	-	14	TRBV21-1	-	CASRGSGSSGGQYF	TGTGCCAGCAGGGGTAGCGGGAGTTCCGGAGGGCAGTACTTC